The rows below give T cell receptor beta chains drawn from one sample of a study of shared clonotypes between healthy human individuals. TCRdb keeps only in-frame clones here, not all; method: immunoSEQ multiplex PCR. The sample shows 2 million to 3 million clones, 93% of them seen only once. Sample: naive CD4+ T cells from PBMCs. Receptors originate from a man aged 18 to 35 in good health. Some clones in this sample may be carry-over from other donors' samples. CDR3s include the opening cysteine and the closing phenylalanine or tryptophan. D genes are given only for firm matches. Rows give clone size only sometimes, using once, few, many, or a class for an expanded clone.

J gene,D gene,V gene,clone size,CDR3 DNA,CDR3 protein
TRBJ1-1,TRBD1,TRBV27,.,TGTGCCAGCGGCGGACAGGGGATGAACACTGAAGCTTTCTTT,CASGGQGMNTEAFF
TRBJ2-5,.,TRBV5-1,.,TGCGCCAGCAGTTATGCCGGGGGAGGAGATGGGGAGCAGTACTTC,CASSYAGGGDGEQYF
TRBJ1-2,TRBD1,TRBV2,.,TGTGCCAGCAGTGAATCAGGGGGTATCAACCCCGGTCCAGGGCACTATGGCTACACCTTC,CASSESGGINPGPGHYGYTF
TRBJ2-5,.,TRBV6-1,.,TGTGCCAGCGGGGTAGGGATTCTACAGACCCAGTACTTC,CASGVGILQTQYF
TRBJ2-3,TRBD2,TRBV29-1,.,TGCAGCGTCACACCGACTAGCGGGAGAACAGATACGCAGTATTTT,CSVTPTSGRTDTQYF
TRBJ2-3,.,TRBV7-9,.,TGTGCCAGCAGCTCCGGTGAATGGGGAGATACGCAGTATTTT,CASSSGEWGDTQYF
TRBJ2-1,TRBD1,TRBV11-1,.,TGTGCCAGCAGCGGCCAACAGGGGAATGAGCAGTTCTTC,CASSGQQGNEQFF
TRBJ2-7,TRBD2,TRBV19,.,TGTGCCAGTAGTATAGTACCACTAGCGGGAGCCCAGTACTTC,CASSIVPLAGAQYF
TRBJ2-3,.,TRBV28,.,TGTGCCAGCACCTACGGATTTCAAAGAACAGATACGCAGTATTTT,CASTYGFQRTDTQYF
TRBJ2-1,TRBD1,TRBV19,.,TGTGCCAGTAGTACTACAGGGGGCGGAGTGGAGCAGTTCTTC,CASSTTGGGVEQFF
TRBJ2-7,.,TRBV2,.,TGTGCCAGCAGTGGGAACACCTACGAGCAGTACTTC,CASSGNTYEQYF
TRBJ1-2,.,TRBV5-6,once,TGTGCCAGTAGCCGGGGGTATGGCTACACCTTC,CASSRGYGYTF
TRBJ1-2,.,TRBV6-5,.,TGTGCCAGCAGTCAGGACAGTAGTAGGGGCTACACCTTC,CASSQDSSRGYTF
TRBJ2-1,.,TRBV28,.,TGTGCCAGCAGTCTTCGGGCCGTCCACTCCTACAATGAGCAGTTCTTC,CASSLRAVHSYNEQFF
TRBJ1-4,.,TRBV18,.,TGTGCCAGCTCACCTGGGTTGGAAGAAAAACTGTTTTTT,CASSPGLEEKLFF
TRBJ2-3,TRBD1,TRBV19,.,TGTGCCAGTAGTTCCTTGGACAGGGGCTACACAGATACGCAGTATTTT,CASSSLDRGYTDTQYF
TRBJ1-1,.,TRBV19,.,TGTGCCAGTAATCAGGTAGGGAGGAACACTGAAGCTTTCTTT,CASNQVGRNTEAFF
TRBJ1-1,.,TRBV6-4,.,TGTGCCAGCAGCCCTCGGGACACTGAAGCTTTCTTT,CASSPRDTEAFF
TRBJ1-1,TRBD1,TRBV2,.,TGTGCCAGCAGCCTCGACAGGGGAACTGAAGCTTTCTTT,CASSLDRGTEAFF
TRBJ2-1,.,TRBV30,.,TGTGCCTGGAGTGTACAGCCCCCAGTCTACAATGAGCAGTTCTTC,CAWSVQPPVYNEQFF